This TCR beta chain was captured in a study of cytomegalovirus exposure and HLA in healthy donors. Profiled with immunoSEQ multiplex PCR; TCRdb holds only in-frame clones, not every one. Of 150,000 or so clones listed, approximately 90% were seen once; the top ten hold roughly 6.4%. Points on this clone: The antigen remains undetermined.

Trimming took off 3 bases at V and 0 bases at J, with 12 bases between the two ends. This CDR3 has 15 residues. CDR1 is SGHRS and CDR2 is YFSETQ in the germline V gene. General study results and limits: Associated with cytomegalovirus, according to the listing, were some 180 TCR beta chains. In the 120 or so validation repertoires, about 94% of cluster scores exceeded 0, per a later analysis.

The sample taken for sequencing was PBMCs. This TCR was sampled from a woman aged 30 to 39 in good health and CMV-seropositive. The rearrangement links TRBV5-1 to TRBJ2-5; perhaps TRBD1 as D (6 bases). The CDR3 spells CASSSTTGYQETQYF. CDR3 DNA: TGCGCCAGCAGCTCAACCACAGGGTACCAAGAGACCCAGTACTTC.